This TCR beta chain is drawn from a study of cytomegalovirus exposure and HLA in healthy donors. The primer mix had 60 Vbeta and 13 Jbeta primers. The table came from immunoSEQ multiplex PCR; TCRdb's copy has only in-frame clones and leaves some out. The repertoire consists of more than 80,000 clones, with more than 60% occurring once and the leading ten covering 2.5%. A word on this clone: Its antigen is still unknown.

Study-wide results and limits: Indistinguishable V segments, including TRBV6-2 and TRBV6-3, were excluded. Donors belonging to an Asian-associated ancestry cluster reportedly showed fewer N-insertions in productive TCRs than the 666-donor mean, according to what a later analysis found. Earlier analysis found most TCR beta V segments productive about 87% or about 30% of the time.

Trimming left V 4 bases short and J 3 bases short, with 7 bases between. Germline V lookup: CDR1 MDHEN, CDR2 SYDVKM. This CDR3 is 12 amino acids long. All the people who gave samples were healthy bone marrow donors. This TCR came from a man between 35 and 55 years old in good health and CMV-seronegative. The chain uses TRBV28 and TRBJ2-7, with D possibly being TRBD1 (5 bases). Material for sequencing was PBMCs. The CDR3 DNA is TGTGCCAGCAGTTCCACAGGCTACGAGCAGTACTTC. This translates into CASSSTGYEQYF.